Following are 18 T cell receptor beta chains from one sample sequenced in a study of tumor-infiltrating lymphocytes in primary liver carcinoma. Joint extraction of RNA and DNA used 20-30 mg of bulk tissue that was unsorted. Constant-region priming of around 500 ng total RNA yielded TCR beta cDNA. For TCR beta, libraries were produced by three nested multiplex PCR rounds using slightly modified ARM-PCR. In the first two PCR rounds, TRBV1-TRBV30 forward primers were paired with a C-beta reverse primer, and each round lasted roughly 10 cycles. TCRdb fed the multiplex PCR reads into MiXCR, producing one record per CDR3 protein. The table shows under 50,000 distinct CDR3 sequences, with 60% to 85% occurring only once. Sequencing was carried out using liver tumor tissue from sampling region 5. Subset described: tumor region T5, tumor centre. The source of these receptors is a man aged 40-49 years with primary liver carcinoma and hepatitis B virus infection.

This rearrangement joins TRBV11-1 to TRBJ2-3; weak D call: TRBD2 (6 bases). V dropped 7 bases and J dropped 0 bases, with 17 bases sitting between them. The CDR3 consists of 16 residues. The V gene's germline CDR1 is SGHAT and CDR2 FQDESV (reference sequence). The CDR3, as DNA: TGTGCCAGCACCAAGAGACTAGTGGTTAGCACAGATACGCAGTATTTT. As protein: CASTKRLVVSTDTQYF.

This clonotype was seen a few times. A much larger clone differs from this one at a single base, so this may be a read error. V is TRBV6-1 and J is TRBJ2-7; D is perhaps TRBD1 or TRBD2 (5 bases each). Germline V CDR1 and CDR2: MNHNS, SASEGT. Between the trimmed V and J ends, which lost 5 bases and 2 bases, there was a span of 10 bases. The CDR3 is 13 residues long. DNA for the CDR3: TGTGCCAGCAGTTGGGACGGGCCCTACGAGCAGTACTTC. Encoded protein: CASSWDGPYEQYF.

In regard to this clonotype: At one of its ends the junction is not consistent with the germline gene, which may arise from a read error. This sequence joins TRBV2 and TRBJ2-3; D remains unclear. Germline V gene lookup returns CDR1 SNHLY and CDR2 FYNNEI. There are 15 residues in the CDR3. The CDR3 sequence: CASCELPSLGDTQYF. The CDR3 DNA is TGTGCCAGCTGTGAACTCCCGTCGTTGGGAGATACGCAGTATTTT.

This clonotype has a single count. Because the CDR3 is missing its conserved closing phenylalanine or tryptophan, this is likely a read error. This rearrangement joins TRBV12-3 or TRBV12-4 to TRBJ1-1, with TRBD1 identical over 7 bases. The CDR3 extends over 12 amino acids. The trim removed 6 bases at V and 4 bases at J, leaving 2 bases unmatched. CDR3 amino acids: CASSQGGTEAFY. The CDR3 bases are TGTGCCAGCAGCCAGGGGGGCACTGAAGCTTTCTAT.

Only a few counts were recorded for this clonotype. The gene calls are TRBV19 and TRBJ2-7; TRBD2 aligns across 11 bases. V lost 5 bases to trimming and J lost 1 base; unmatched junction nucleotides: 4. The CDR3 spans 15 residues. Germline CDR1 is LNHDA and CDR2 is SQIVND (reference sequence). In DNA, the CDR3 is TGTGCCAGTAGTTCACGGACTAGCGGGTCCTACGAGCAGTACTTC. Encoded protein: CASSSRTSGSYEQYF.

The chain joins TRBV30 to TRBJ1-1; D is ambiguous. V gave up 4 bases and J gave up 14 bases, with 20 bases separating them. Germline V gene data show CDR1 as GTSNPN and CDR2 as SVGIG (reference sequence). The CDR3 runs 12 residues. CDR3 sequence: CAWNRGALETFF. CDR3 nucleotides: TGTGCCTGGAACCGCGGTGCACTTGAAACATTCTTT.

The table lists this clonotype with a few counts. CDR3 residues: CASSVGELGEQFF. DNA for the CDR3: TGTGCCAGCAGTGTAGGAGAGTTAGGGGAGCAGTTCTTC. The genes are TRBV2 and TRBJ2-1, with unresolved D. The germline V gene encodes CDR1 SNHLY and CDR2 FYNNEI. Trimming stripped 4 bases from V and 10 bases from J, with 14 bases between. The CDR3 covers 13 residues.

The V call is TRBV6-5, the J call TRBJ2-1, with TRBD2 matching 11 bases. The CDR3 consists of 15 residues. The ends lost 9 bases at V and 9 bases at J; junction bases unmatched: 13. Germline-derived CDR1 and CDR2 are MNHEY and SVGAGI. The CDR3 nucleotides are TGTGCCAGGAGGGAACTAGCGGGGGAACACAGTGAGCAGTTCTTC. Its translation: CARRELAGEHSEQFF.

A word on this clonotype: The junction departs from the called germline gene at one end, perhaps through a read error. This chain uses TRBV28 with TRBJ1-1, with D tentatively TRBD1 (5 bases). This CDR3 is built from 15 residues. Germline V gives CDR1 MDHEN, CDR2 SYDVKM. The CDR3 here is CASIPAAGGNTEAFF. The CDR3 region has the DNA TGTGCCAGCATTCCCGCGGCGGGGGGGAACACCGAAGCTTTCTTT.

This clonotype was seen at least ten times. The chain links TRBV28 to TRBJ1-2; no reliable D call. There are 16 residues in the CDR3. V lost 2 bases and J 3 bases, leaving 16 bases between the germline ends. The germline gives CDR1 MDHEN, CDR2 SYDVKM. In DNA form, the CDR3 reads TGTGCCAGCAGTTTACTATACGACGTACGGTACTATGGCTACACCTTC. Translated: CASSLLYDVRYYGYTF.

On this clonotype: This may stem from a read error, because a much larger clone lies one nucleotide away. J is TRBJ2-1 and V is TRBV30, with 8 bases identical to TRBD2. The CDR3 runs 13 residues. Germline values: CDR1 GTSNPN, CDR2 SVGIG (reference sequence). The CDR3 sequence is CPWEREPYNEQFF. CDR3 bases: TGTCCCTGGGAGCGGGAGCCCTACAATGAGCAGTTCTTC. The full variable domain, completed using reference TRBV30 and TRBJ2-1, is SQTIHQWPATLVQPVGSPLSLECTVEGTSNPNLYWYRQAAGRGLQLLFYSVGIGQISSEVPQNLSASRPQDRQFILSSKKLLLSDSGFYLCPWEREPYNEQFFGPGTRLTVL.

This clonotype was counted between two and nine times. The V and J genes are TRBV28 and TRBJ1-2; a possible D gene is TRBD1 (5 bases). The CDR3 sequence is 17 residues long. Per germline, CDR1 MDHEN and CDR2 SYDVKM. V was clipped by 2 bases and J by 0 bases, with 16 bases between them. The DNA of the CDR3 is TGTGCCAGCAGTTTAGGGGGGGGAACCGCCGCTAACTATGGCTACACCTTC. Amino acids: CASSLGGGTAANYGYTF.

For this clonotype: This may come from a read error, since a much larger clone is one base off. The V call is TRBV12-5, the J call TRBJ1-1; D unclear. Germline V CDR1 and CDR2: LGHNT, FRNRAP. This CDR3 comprises 12 residues. The CDR3 is CASCLEGSPPTF. The CDR3 DNA reads as TGTGCTAGTTGTTTGGAAGGGTCACCACCTACCTTT.

There are many counts of this clonotype. This rearrangement joins TRBV28 to TRBJ2-1; D unresolved. Germline CDR1 and CDR2: MDHEN and SYDVKM. The CDR3 is made up of 14 amino acids. Deletions cut 5 bases from V and 1 base from J, with 9 bases between. The CDR3 DNA is TGTGCCAGCAGTCCATGGGGATCCTACAATGAGCAGTTCTTC. It is translated as CASSPWGSYNEQFF.

Concerning this clonotype itself: The junction departs from the called germline gene at one end, perhaps through a read error. CDR3: CASSYKRADNEQLF. CDR3 bases: TGTGCTAGCAGTTACAAACGGGCGGACAATGAGCAGCTCTTC. The chain recombines TRBV6-5 with TRBJ2-1, with TRBD1 as a possible D gene (5 bases). The CDR3 consists of 14 residues. The germline gives CDR1 MNHEY, CDR2 SVGAGI.

For this clonotype: At one boundary the junction diverges from the germline segment, which might be a read error. The chain carries TRBV10-3 and TRBJ2-1; 8 bases agree with TRBD2. The germline V gene has CDR1 ENHRY and CDR2 SYGVKD. This CDR3 has 15 residues. The CDR3 protein is CAVSGVPGLVGEQFF. Written as DNA, the CDR3 is TGTGCCGTCAGCGGGGTCCCGGGACTAGTCGGTGAGCAGTTCTTT.

Points on this clonotype: At one end, the junction sequence differs from germline, possibly due to a read error. V is TRBV11-3 and J is TRBJ2-1, with D unclear. This CDR3 region has 15 residues. CDR1 is SGHNT and CDR2 is YENEEA in the germline V gene. CDR3 in amino acids: CASSVSGLGPNERFF. CDR3 DNA sequence: TGTGCCAGCAGCGTGTCCGGTCTAGGGCCCAATGAGCGGTTCTTC. The variable domain in full, completed from reference TRBV11-3 and TRBJ2-1, reads EAGVVQSPRYKIIEKKQPVAFWCNPISGHNTLYWYLQNLGQGPELLIRYENEEAVDDSQLPKDRFSAERLKGVDSTLKIQPAELGDSAVYLCASSVSGLGPNERFFGPGTRLTVL.

On this clonotype itself: The junction differs from germline at one of its ends, possibly a read error. CDR3 in DNA: TGTGACAGCAGCTTAGTGGCGCCATCGGGAACCGGGGAGCTGTTTTTT. Translating it yields CDSSLVAPSGTGELFF. The rearrangement uses TRBV11-2 and TRBJ2-2; TRBD2 might be the D (5 bases). CDR3 length equals 16 residues. Germline CDR1 and CDR2: SGHAT and FQNNGV. The whole variable domain, remainder taken from reference TRBV11-2 and TRBJ2-2, is EAGVAQSPRYKIIEKRQSVAFWCNPISGHATLYWYQQILGQGPKLLIQFQNNGVVDDSQLPKDRFSAERLKGVDSTLKIQPAKLEDSAVYLCDSSLVAPSGTGELFFGEGSRLTVL.